This is a list of T cell receptor beta chains from one sample in a study of T cells expressing NK-cell markers. Following a re-call of the 5' RACE reads, TCRdb has one entry per CDR3 protein and lacks DNA. This sample's table has around 550,000 distinct CDR3 sequences. Sample: blood T cells: a sorted CD56 or NKG2C T cell subset, CD4+ or CD8+ T cells, or bulk PBMC T cells (not recorded which). The source of these receptors is a man in his late teens or twenties in good health. The CDR3 runs from the conserved cysteine through the conserved F or W.

V: TRBV27
J: TRBJ2-3
CDR3: CASRPTDTQYF

V: TRBV20-1
J: TRBJ1-1
CDR3: CSARDLVRTEAFF

V: TRBV27
J: TRBJ2-5
CDR3: CASSMGWGDQETQYF

V: TRBV20-1
J: TRBJ2-2
CDR3: CSARGSGPGELFF

V: TRBV4-1
J: TRBJ2-1
CDR3: CASSHDGGSFYNEQFF

V: TRBV15
J: TRBJ1-2
CDR3: CATSRAPGGYGYTF

V: TRBV5-6
J: TRBJ2-5
CDR3: CASSAGLRRGKETQYF

V: TRBV2
J: TRBJ2-5
CDR3: CASIGEQGQETQYF

V: TRBV20-1
J: TRBJ2-5
CDR3: CSAPRLAGDGGETQYF

V: TRBV19
J: TRBJ1-5
CDR3: CASSDRGQQPQHF

V: TRBV20-1
J: TRBJ2-7
CDR3: CSAPKAGGLYEQYF

V: TRBV3-1
J: TRBJ2-1
CDR3: CASSRGASGLKSNEQFF

V: TRBV12-3/TRBV12-4
J: TRBJ1-1
CDR3: CASSPGDTSAAFF

V: TRBV6-2/TRBV6-3
J: TRBJ2-1
CDR3: CASSYLTQGATKFF

V: TRBV2
J: TRBJ2-5
CDR3: CASSLLGLEQETQYF

V: TRBV20-1
J: TRBJ1-1
CDR3: CSAPLGPEAFF

V: TRBV6-5
J: TRBJ2-1
CDR3: CASSWDSSSSYNEQFF

V: TRBV11-2
J: TRBJ1-4
CDR3: CASSYTRTDEKLFF

V: TRBV9
J: TRBJ2-7
CDR3: CASSPGGQGTSYEQYF

V: TRBV6-5
J: TRBJ2-5
CDR3: CASSYGGGEQTQYF